The rows below give T cell receptor beta chains drawn from one sample of a study of blood T cell repertoires in COVID-19. Assay used: immunoSEQ multiplex PCR; TCRdb lists only in-frame clones, some missing. The sample includes more than 90,000 clones, roughly 72% of them seen just once. Sequenced sample: peripheral blood. These receptors all stem from a woman aged 55-70 years in a cohort sampled during active or convalescent COVID-19. Each CDR3 is given with its conserved first and last residue.

TRBV15,CATSRDLGGSDTQYF
TRBV15,CATSRETAFRVSTEAFF
TRBV5-6,CASSRATSGGYVKNIQYF
TRBV24-1,CATSEAPTLGKINEQFF
TRBV6-2/TRBV6-3,CASSLAGEVTDTQYF
TRBV28,CASRRQGPYYGYTF
TRBV7-8,CASSQGTGDNEQFF
TRBV7-9,CASSLSGGWGTEAFF
TRBV28,CASSYSGRRETQYF
TRBV4-3,CASSQDMGQGGYEQYF
TRBV28,CATGGGWTEAFF
TRBV14,CASSRTGMWYEQYF
TRBV5-1,CASSLASGVGGEQFF
TRBV20-1,CSASRDFSYEQYF
TRBV7-6,CASSLAHTNLETQYF
TRBV10-3,CAIKGSAGGFYNEQFF
TRBV3-1/TRBV3-2,CASSLNPSRGRNTEAFF
TRBV7-3,CASSFTSQETQYF
TRBV4-1,CASSQDWGTGETGELFF
TRBV23-1,CASSQREPQGWLSNEQFF
TRBV6-2/TRBV6-3,CASSYVRAGTSYEQYF
TRBV6-5,CASSSAGGYGYTF
TRBV4-2,CASSPNHGSVVSNQPQHF
TRBV5-6,CASSSLTELFF
TRBV5-1,CASSPGTSGGAWQETQYF
TRBV12-3/TRBV12-4,CASNRQGFQPQHF
TRBV28,CASSSYSGGVREQYF
TRBV6-5,CASSYERGGHEQYF
TRBV5-1,CASSFGGLNTEAFF
TRBV4-1,CASSQEVGDGGGYSNQPQHF
TRBV6-6,CASSYLGQGNTEAFF
TRBV11-2,CASSLDLGQGASLGEKLFF
TRBV12-3/TRBV12-4,CASSFRGRDTQYF
TRBV9,CASSPRGATYEQYF
TRBV7-2,CASSFGQATDTQYF
TRBV19,CASINGGDTRNTEAFF
TRBV2,CASSRTESSYNEQFF
TRBV6-5,CASSWTARQEKLFF
TRBV20-1,CSASLSGGYEQYF
TRBV28,CASSLLGGGTYNEQFF
TRBV3-1/TRBV3-2,CASSQSDRAETQYF
TRBV19,CASSRGRATGAEEYTF
TRBV5-1,CASSSTQVGLGRVNYGYTF